The TCR beta chain under discussion was sequenced for a study of blood T cell repertoires in COVID-19. J was trimmed by 8 bases and V by 4 bases; bases with no gene match: 11. CDR1 and CDR2 (germline): SEHNR, FQNEAQ (reference sequence). The CDR3 consists of 16 residues. Per the authors' pipeline: Amplified reference gene primers provided the basis for estimating nucleated cell counts. Sequencing used immunoSEQ multiplex PCR; TCRdb keeps in-frame clones, though not all of them. Clone size and V and J calls were adopted from that table, with D and trimming inferred from the DNA. This table holds around 63,000 clones, 88% found once.

This clonotype was obtained from a woman aged 55-69 years with acute or convalescent COVID-19. The chain has TRBV7-9 and TRBJ2-1; 10 bases agree with TRBD1. The sequencing sample was made of peripheral blood. The CDR3 sequence: CASSSPFGTGDHEQFF. CDR3 in DNA: TGTGCCAGCAGCTCCCCATTCGGGACAGGGGATCATGAGCAGTTCTTC.